These 29 T cell receptor beta chains share one sample of origin, sequenced in a study of human T cells and chemical hapten exposure. TCRdb called the RACE reads again in MiXCR, with one record for every CDR3 protein. Of under 200,000 distinct CDR3 sequences in the sample, roughly 15% were seen once. Documented time point: patch test 1, 2 weeks after DPC sensitization. The treatment here: therapeutic diphenylcyclopropenone sensitization with weekly scalp DPC. Material: whole blood, obtained in connection with sensitization to the hapten diphenylcyclopropenone (DPC). The receptors stem from a woman in her 30s with alopecia areata. Some clones in this sample may be carry-over from other donors' samples.

This clonotype occurred many times. Written as DNA, the CDR3 is TGTGCCAGCAGCGTAGGGGGGACAGATAATTCACCCCTCCACTTT. Protein sequence: CASSVGGTDNSPLHF. J is TRBJ1-6 and V is TRBV9; 7 bases map to TRBD1. The CDR3 runs to 15 residues. Germline CDR1 reads SGDLS; CDR2 reads YYNGEE. V lost 0 bases to trimming and J lost 5 bases; unmatched junction nucleotides: 2.

This clonotype was seen only a few times. The DNA is left out, because the CDR3 cannot be placed on it with certainty; the CDR3 is given as TCRdb lists it. The rearrangement links TRBV20-1 to TRBJ2-1. Germline V gene sequence: CDR1 DFQATT, CDR2 SNEGSKA (reference sequence). Inclusive of both ends, the CDR3 amounts to 19 amino acids. The CDR3 loop reads CSASSWGSGLGNFGNEQFF.

This clonotype was counted ten times or more. V usage is TRBV28 and J usage is TRBJ2-3; perhaps TRBD1 as D (5 bases). Germline V gives CDR1 MDHEN, CDR2 SYDVKM. The V gene lost 2 bases and the J gene lost 0 bases, with 6 bases spanning the gap. This CDR3 spans 14 amino acids. The chain's CDR3 is CASSLDSSTDTQYF. The CDR3 nucleotides read TGTGCCAGCAGTTTAGACAGCAGCACAGATACGCAGTATTTT. Using reference TRBV28 and TRBJ2-3 for the parts outside the CDR3, the full variable domain is DVKVTQSSRYLVKRTGEKVFLECVQDMDHENMFWYRQDPGLGLRLIYFSYDVKMKEKGDIPEGYSVSREKKERFSLILESASTNQTSMYLCASSLDSSTDTQYFGPGTRLTVL.

The table lists this clonotype with many counts. This chain connects TRBV28 to TRBJ2-1, with D maybe TRBD2 (6 bases). In germline, CDR1 is MDHEN, CDR2 SYDVKM. The CDR3 runs to 15 residues. Trimming removed 7 bases at V and 2 bases at J, with 15 bases between. As DNA, the CDR3 is TGTGCCAGCACAAAAGCGGGTGCCCCCTACAATGAGCAGTTCTTC. It translates to CASTKAGAPYNEQFF.

The gene calls are TRBV20-1 and TRBJ1-3; D is ambiguous. This CDR3 is built from 14 residues. V was cut by 4 bases and J by 0 bases, with 10 bases left in between. Germline CDR1 reads DFQATT; CDR2 reads SNEGSKA (reference sequence). In DNA, the CDR3 is TGCAGTGCTACATCACCCGACTCTGGAAACACCATATATTTT. Protein sequence: CSATSPDSGNTIYF.

The J gene is TRBJ1-4, the V gene TRBV4-2, with TRBD1 as a possible D gene (5 bases). With 6 bases removed from V and 8 bases from J, the gap between germline ends came to 19 bases. Germline V lookup: CDR1 LGHNA, CDR2 YNFKEQ. This CDR3 comprises 15 residues. CDR3 sequence: CASSRTAGTQEKLFF. CDR3 sequence (DNA): TGTGCCAGCAGTCGGACCGCCGGGACGCAAGAAAAACTGTTTTTT.

The chain is built from TRBV28 and TRBJ2-1, with D hard to call. V was pared by 2 bases and J by 2 bases, with 10 bases between. Germline loops: CDR1 MDHEN, CDR2 SYDVKM. The CDR3 sequence is 15 residues long. Here the CDR3 DNA reads TGTGCCAGCAGTTTAAGCCAGGAGCCCTACAATGAGCAGTTCTTC. It specifies CASSLSQEPYNEQFF.

This chain joins TRBV28 and TRBJ2-5; no clear D gene. V was shortened by 5 bases and J by 3 bases, with 13 bases between the two germline ends. The CDR3 is 14 amino acids. CDR1 and CDR2 from the germline V gene are MDHEN and SYDVKM. This CDR3 is CASSVQPDEETQYF. The DNA for the CDR3 is TGTGCCAGCAGTGTCCAGCCTGATGAAGAGACCCAGTACTTC.

The chain employs TRBV6-5 and TRBJ1-1; 7 bases are shared with TRBD1. The CDR3 consists of 11 residues. The V and J ends lost 8 bases and 11 bases, in that order; junction bases with no gene match: 8. The germline CDR1 and CDR2 sequences are MNHEY and SVGAGI. The CDR3 here is CASYKARGAFF. CDR3 nucleotides: TGTGCCAGCTATAAGGCCAGGGGGGCTTTCTTT.

The V gene is TRBV2, the J gene TRBJ1-5; 8 bases match TRBD1. V was clipped by 6 bases and J by 4 bases; unmatched bases: 5. In germline, CDR1 is SNHLY, CDR2 FYNNEI. The CDR3 totals 14 residues. CDR3: CASRQRQGNQPQHF. The CDR3 nucleotides read TGTGCCAGCAGACAAAGACAGGGGAATCAGCCCCAGCATTTT.

In its sample, this clonotype was seen many times. This CDR3 reads CASSLWAAHGNSPLHF. Written as DNA, the CDR3 is TGTGCCAGCAGTTTATGGGCGGCCCACGGTAATTCACCCCTCCACTTT. The chain joins TRBV27 to TRBJ1-6, with D hard to call. Germline values: CDR1 MNHEY, CDR2 SMNVEV (reference sequence). The V end lost 1 base, the J end lost 6 bases, and 13 bases lay between the germline ends. The CDR3 contains 16 residues.

CDR3 region: CAISEPAAGRNTEAFF. The CDR3 DNA reads as TGTGCCATCAGTGAGCCGGCCGCAGGAAGGAACACTGAAGCTTTCTTT. V usage is TRBV10-3 and J usage is TRBJ1-1; unclear D gene. V was clipped by 2 bases and J by 1 base, with 14 bases between them. The CDR3 has 16 residues. Germline values: CDR1 ENHRY, CDR2 SYGVKD.

The chain is built from TRBV7-8 and TRBJ2-7; possibly TRBD1 for D (5 bases). The CDR3 is 16 amino acids. Trimming took off 1 base at V and 2 bases at J, with 15 bases between the two ends. The V gene's germline CDR1 is SGHVS and CDR2 FQNEAQ. CDR3 sequence: CASSLGPQGSPYEQYF. The CDR3 DNA sequence: TGTGCCAGCAGCTTAGGTCCGCAGGGTAGCCCCTACGAGCAGTACTTC. The variable domain in full, completed from reference TRBV7-8 and TRBJ2-7, reads GAGVSQSPRYKVAKRGQDVALRCDPISGHVSLFWYQQALGQGPEFLTYFQNEAQLDKSGLPSDRFFAERPEGSVSTLKIQRTQQEDSAVYLCASSLGPQGSPYEQYFGPGTRLTVT.

This clonotype was observed a few times. The CDR3: CATLVGSYNSPLHF. CDR3 DNA: TGTGCCACCTTGGTGGGCTCCTATAATTCACCCCTCCACTTT. The chain couples TRBV6-1 to TRBJ1-6; D is ambiguous. Germline assignment: CDR1 MNHNS and CDR2 SASEGT. This CDR3 is 14 amino acids long. V lost 10 bases to trimming and J lost 0 bases, with 10 bases between them.

The rearrangement uses TRBV6-1 and TRBJ1-2; 9 positions match TRBD1. CDR1 and CDR2 (germline): MNHNS, SASEGT. The CDR3 runs 13 residues. The junction had 6 bases not matched to a gene; V was cut back by 10 bases and J by 3 bases. The CDR3 spells CAIGTGIDYGYTF. As DNA, the CDR3 is TGTGCCATCGGGACAGGGATAGACTATGGCTACACCTTC.

This chain joins TRBV20-1 and TRBJ2-7; D perhaps matches TRBD1 (6 bases). Germline V gene lookup returns CDR1 DFQATT and CDR2 SNEGSKA (reference sequence). V lost 1 base and J lost 2, with 12 bases in between. The CDR3 is 14 amino acids. The CDR3 protein is CSARVQGSTYEQYF. CDR3 DNA: TGCAGTGCTAGAGTGCAGGGGTCCACCTACGAGCAGTACTTC.

CDR3 DNA sequence: TGTGCCAGCAGCCGCCGAGGGACACCAAACACTGAAGCTTTCTTT. Its protein product is CASSRRGTPNTEAFF. V usage is TRBV28 and J usage is TRBJ1-1; D might be TRBD1 (6 bases). There are 15 residues in the CDR3. CDR1 is MDHEN and CDR2 is SYDVKM in the germline V gene. Trimming shortened V by 6 bases and J by 2 bases, and 16 bases separated the two germline ends.

The rearrangement joins TRBV6-5 to TRBJ2-1; D is possibly TRBD1 (6 bases). Germline V gene data show CDR1 as MNHEY and CDR2 as SVGAGI. This CDR3 spans 13 amino acids. The V gene lost 6 bases and the J gene lost 3 bases, with 9 bases spanning the gap. The CDR3 coding sequence is TGTGCCAGCAGAAGACAGGTCTACAATGAGCAGTTCTTC. Encoded protein: CASRRQVYNEQFF.

J is TRBJ2-7 and V is TRBV4-1, with D unresolved. Germline V CDR1 and CDR2: MGHRA, YSYEKL. CDR3 length: 14 residues. The ends were cut back, 0 bases at V and 2 bases at J, with 8 bases in the middle. The CDR3 sequence is CASSQENKPYEQYF. CDR3 in DNA: TGCGCCAGCAGCCAAGAAAATAAGCCCTACGAGCAGTACTTC.

The CDR3 here is CASSLPSSGRRSSYNEQFF. In nucleotides, the CDR3 is TGTGCCAGCAGCCTTCCCTCTAGCGGGAGACGTAGCTCCTACAATGAGCAGTTCTTC. The gene calls are TRBV4-2 and TRBJ2-1; TRBD2 agrees at 10 bases. The germline V gene encodes CDR1 LGHNA and CDR2 YNFKEQ. This CDR3 is built from 19 residues. The trim removed 4 bases at V and 0 bases at J, leaving 12 bases unmatched.

This clonotype was observed a handful of times. The V call is TRBV29-1, the J call TRBJ1-1, with a weak D call TRBD1 (5 bases). Germline V gene sequence: CDR1 SQVTM, CDR2 ANQGSEA. V was trimmed by 7 bases and J by 7 bases, leaving 16 bases between them. The length of the CDR3 is 12 residues. The chain's CDR3 is CSAGVGGDEAFF. For the CDR3, the DNA is TGCAGCGCCGGTGTTGGGGGGGATGAAGCTTTCTTT.

This clonotype was detected a few times. The chain links TRBV11-1 to TRBJ2-7; D is unresolved. CDR1 and CDR2 (germline): SGHAT, FQDESV (reference sequence). The V gene lost 2 bases and the J gene lost 7 bases, with 15 bases spanning the gap. The CDR3 has 14 residues. The CDR3 region has the DNA TGTGCCAGCAGCTTACTACGAACGGCCGGGGAGCAGTACTTC. Translated, it gives CASSLLRTAGEQYF.

The chain employs TRBV25-1 and TRBJ2-1; D is perhaps TRBD2 (6 bases). CDR1 and CDR2 from the germline V gene are MGHDK and SYGVNS. The CDR3 is 15 residues long. The germline V and J ends were trimmed by 5 bases and 6 bases, with 17 bases remaining between them. For the CDR3, the DNA is TGTGCCAGCAGTTGGCCTGGGGGACTGATCAATGAGCAGTTCTTC. The encoded protein is CASSWPGGLINEQFF.

V gene TRBV7-2 combines with J gene TRBJ1-1, with no clear D. Trimming pared 3 bases from V and 1 base from J, leaving 9 bases between. Germline V gene data show CDR1 as SGHTA and CDR2 as FQGNSA. The CDR3 runs to 14 residues. The CDR3 nucleotides read TGTGCCAGCAGCTTGGGCCCCGCGAACACTGAAGCTTTCTTT. Translating it yields CASSLGPANTEAFF.

Many counts were recorded for this clonotype. The rearrangement joins TRBV5-1 to TRBJ2-2, with TRBD2 matching over 8 bases. Germline CDR1 SGHRS, CDR2 YFSETQ. This CDR3 comprises 16 residues. The ends lost 4 bases at V and 5 bases at J; junction bases unmatched: 10. CDR3 DNA: TGCGCCAGCAGCGTGTTGGCGGGGGGTCCAACCGGGGAGCTGTTTTTT. Translation gives CASSVLAGGPTGELFF.

The genes are TRBV4-3 and TRBJ1-4; unclear D gene. Germline CDR1 and CDR2: LGHNA and YSLEER. Trimming left V 0 bases short and J 5 bases short, with 13 bases between. This CDR3 is 16 amino acids long. The CDR3 coding sequence is TGCGCCAGCAGCCAAGAAAGCCAAACGATCAATGAAAAACTGTTTTTT. It translates to CASSQESQTINEKLFF.

In its sample, this clonotype was seen a few times. The chain is built from TRBV6-2 or TRBV6-3 and TRBJ2-1, with TRBD2 matching over 12 bases. The germline V gene encodes CDR1 MNHEY and CDR2 SVGEGT. The CDR3 is 18 amino acids. The ends lost 2 bases at V and 4 bases at J; junction bases unmatched: 9. CDR3 residues: CASSYVRGLAGHYNEQFF. CDR3 in DNA: TGTGCCAGCAGTTACGTGCGGGGACTAGCGGGTCATTACAATGAGCAGTTCTTC.

This rearrangement joins TRBV6-6 to TRBJ2-3; 8 nucleotides match TRBD1. The CDR3 loop spans 16 amino acids. Germline-derived CDR1 and CDR2 are MNHNY and SVGAGI (reference sequence). The V segment lost 8 bases and the J segment 2 bases; nucleotides outside the gene matches: 12. The CDR3 DNA reads TGTGCCAGCGGACTCCAGAGACAGGGGTACACAGATACGCAGTATTTT. Amino acids: CASGLQRQGYTDTQYF.

With regard to this clonotype: A single base separates this from a much larger clone, so it may be a read error. This chain connects TRBV6-5 to TRBJ1-1, with D unclear. Trimming stripped 2 bases from V and 4 bases from J, with 11 bases between. This CDR3 is 14 amino acids long. CDR1 MNHEY and CDR2 SVGAGI come from the germline V gene. CDR3 nucleotides: TGTGCCAGCAGTTACCGACTGGGGTTCACTGAAGCTTTCTTT. Its translation is CASSYRLGFTEAFF.